This TCR beta chain was captured in a study of T cells after posttransplantation cyclophosphamide. Per germline, CDR1 SGHTA and CDR2 FQGTGA. The CDR3 length is 15 residues. J was trimmed by 6 bases and V by 5 bases; bases with no gene match: 7. Only in-frame clones appear in the TCRdb table, and some are missing; sequencing was by immunoSEQ multiplex PCR. Here the sample spans approximately 47,000 clones, almost 95% being singletons. Sequenced material: PBMCs. The receptor was isolated from a woman in her fifties or sixties in good health and a related stem cell transplant donor. The chain uses TRBV7-3 and TRBJ2-1, with TRBD2 matching over 10 bases. CDR3 region: CASSPSGRGVNEQFF. The CDR3, as DNA: TGTGCCAGCAGCCCAAGCGGGAGGGGGGTCAATGAGCAGTTCTTC.